This TCR beta chain appears in the sequencing data of a study of shared clonotypes between healthy human individuals. There are 16 residues in the CDR3. CDR1 is SGHVS, CDR2 FQNEAQ, per germline. Trimming took off 3 bases at V and 0 bases at J, with 12 bases between the two ends. Worth noting for this clone: Its matching antigen is unknown.

In replicate PCRs of unsorted PBMC, about 0.3 ug DNA, around 33,000 T cell genomes, was used. Assay: immunoSEQ multiplex PCR; the TCRdb copy retains only in-frame clones and omits some. The sample has fewer than 650,000 clones; 76% are singletons. Findings and caveats of the study: Represented diversity (both genetic and exposure-history) was limited by the small number of donors. Clonotype sharing among donors was expected to depend on sequencing depth.

The source of this sequence is a woman aged 40-49 years in good health. Some clones in this sample may be carry-over from other donors' samples. Sequencing was performed on PBMCs. The gene calls are TRBV7-8 and TRBJ1-3, with D unresolved. CDR3 coding DNA: TGTGCCAGCAGCTTTAGTTTTGTTGGCTCTGGAAACACCATATATTTT. Amino acids: CASSFSFVGSGNTIYF.